This TCR beta chain was sequenced for a study of human T cells and chemical hapten exposure. About the study: Diagnoses of alopecia areata, totalis or universalis occurred in mostly female patients. Per-sample TCR yield variability stemmed mainly from small pooled library volume differences.

During construction of the library, unique molecular identifiers were attached to individual cDNA molecules for quantitative, reproducible TCR counting. As processed by the authors: A typical sample had roughly 96,000 TCRs, with about 20,000 to 690,600 overall. TCRdb re-derived calls from the RACE reads in MiXCR, one entry per CDR3 protein. TCRdb's processing, not the study's, gives the V and J calls here. The data contain around 40,000 distinct CDR3 sequences, roughly 13% of them singletons. Time point reported: patch test 3, about 24 weeks after DPC sensitization. The treatment is: therapeutic diphenylcyclopropenone sensitization with weekly scalp DPC. Extraction of total RNA was performed on unfractionated whole blood. The CDR3 consists of 14 residues. Trimming took 6 bases from V and 4 from J; bases not matched to a gene: 8. CDR1 and CDR2 (germline): MRHNA, SNTAGT. This clonotype has more than one count but fewer than ten.

Sequencing used whole blood, obtained in connection with sensitization to the hapten diphenylcyclopropenone (DPC). The source of this sequence is a middle-aged woman with alopecia areata. Some clones in this sample may be carry-over from other donors' samples. The rearrangement joins TRBV6-4 to TRBJ1-1; TRBD1 agrees at 7 bases. The CDR3 coding sequence is TGTGCCAGCAGACGTGACAGGGAAGGCACTGAAGCTTTCTTT. Its protein product is CASRRDREGTEAFF.